These 22 T cell receptor beta chains share one sample of origin, sequenced in a study of lymphopenia after photon versus proton radiotherapy. TCRdb keeps only in-frame clones here, not all; method: immunoSEQ multiplex PCR. The sample holds 29,000 or so clones, around 90% seen once. Material: peripheral blood, obtained from a patient treated with proton-based radiotherapy. These receptors were obtained from a woman aged 60-75 years with cholangiocarcinoma. Some clones in this sample may be carry-over from other donors' samples.

The V call is TRBV4-1, the J call TRBJ2-1; 8 positions match TRBD1. Trimming at V came to 4 bases and at J to 7 bases, leaving 15 bases not matched to a gene. CDR3 length: 17 amino acids. The germline CDR1 and CDR2 sequences are MGHRA and YSYEKL. The CDR3 DNA follows: TGCGCCAGCAGCCCACATTATCTTGGACAGGGTTCGAATGAGCAGTTCTTC. This gives the protein CASSPHYLGQGSNEQFF.

V is TRBV2 and J is TRBJ1-5; TRBD1 is a possible D gene (5 bases). The V end lost 4 bases, the J end lost 6 bases, and 7 bases lay between the germline ends. Looked up from germline, CDR1 is SNHLY and CDR2 is FYNNEI. The CDR3 consists of 12 residues. The CDR3 DNA follows: TGTGCCAGCAGTGCGGGGCTTCAGCCCCAGCATTTT. Translated, it gives CASSAGLQPQHF.

V is TRBV19 and J is TRBJ2-1, with 7 bases that match TRBD2. The CDR3 consists of 17 residues. CDR1 LNHDA and CDR2 SQIVND come from the germline V gene (reference sequence). The trim removed 1 base at V and 5 bases at J, leaving 11 bases unmatched. CDR3 sequence reads: CASSIGSGRRLNNEQFF. The CDR3 DNA reads as TGTGCCAGTAGTATAGGTAGCGGGCGACGACTTAACAATGAGCAGTTCTTC.

The rearrangement links TRBV10-3 to TRBJ2-7; D not certain. CDR3 length: 13 residues. Per the germline V gene, CDR1 is ENHRY and CDR2 is SYGVKD. Trimming cost V 7 bases and J 2 bases, with 12 bases left between them. CDR3 DNA: TGTGCCATCAAAGGACCGGTAGCCTACGAGCAGTACTTC. Protein product: CAIKGPVAYEQYF.

The chain employs TRBV27 and TRBJ2-1, with D maybe TRBD1 (6 bases). Germline CDR1 MNHEY, CDR2 SMNVEV (reference sequence). CDR3 length equals 15 residues. With 3 bases removed from V and 7 bases from J, the gap between germline ends came to 16 bases. The CDR3 here is CASSFQGHTGNEQFF. DNA of the CDR3: TGTGCCAGCAGTTTTCAGGGACACACTGGGAATGAGCAGTTCTTC.

The V and J genes are TRBV10-3 and TRBJ2-1; 7 bases match TRBD1. V trimming: 10 bases; J trimming: 0 bases; junction bases outside the gene matches: 9. CDR1 and CDR2 from the germline V gene are ENHRY and SYGVKD. CDR3 length equals 15 residues. The CDR3 sequence is CATGDRISSYNEQFF. Here the CDR3 DNA reads TGTGCCACCGGGGACAGAATAAGCTCCTACAATGAGCAGTTCTTC.

The CDR3 bases are TGCGCCAGCAGCCAAGTTCAGGGGGCGGATGGCTACACCTTC. Translated, it gives CASSQVQGADGYTF. The chain couples TRBV4-3 to TRBJ1-2; 8 bases match TRBD1. The V and J ends lost 1 base and 6 bases, in that order; junction bases with no gene match: 4. The germline V gene has CDR1 LGHNA and CDR2 YSLEER. The CDR3 loop spans 14 amino acids.

This clone occurred once. The chain uses TRBV7-8 and TRBJ1-1; D ambiguous. The CDR3 totals 11 residues. The V end was cut by 2 bases, the J end by 8 bases, with 6 bases between. Germline V CDR1 and CDR2: SGHVS, FQNEAQ. The CDR3: CASSLYGEAFF. The CDR3 DNA is TGTGCCAGCAGCTTATACGGGGAAGCTTTCTTT.

The chain is built from TRBV11-2 and TRBJ2-7; D call uncertain. The germline V and J ends were trimmed by 1 base and 4 bases, with 8 bases remaining between them. This CDR3 has 13 residues. Germline loops: CDR1 SGHAT, CDR2 FQNNGV. CDR3 residues: CASSLGLEYEQYF. The CDR3 bases are TGTGCCAGCAGCTTAGGGTTAGAATACGAGCAGTACTTC. The entire variable domain, with the rest obtained from reference TRBV11-2 and TRBJ2-7, is as follows: EAGVAQSPRYKIIEKRQSVAFWCNPISGHATLYWYQQILGQGPKLLIQFQNNGVVDDSQLPKDRFSAERLKGVDSTLKIQPAKLEDSAVYLCASSLGLEYEQYFGPGTRLTVT.

The gene calls are TRBV7-9 and TRBJ2-6, with D possibly being TRBD2 (6 bases). The CDR3 loop spans 16 amino acids. V was pared by 7 bases and J by 0 bases, with 13 bases between. From germline, CDR1 is SEHNR and CDR2 FQNEAQ (reference sequence). CDR3 DNA sequence: TGTGCCAGCACCCCGTGGAGGGGCTCTGGGGCCAACGTCCTGACTTTC. Amino acids: CASTPWRGSGANVLTF.

This chain joins TRBV30 and TRBJ1-5, with D unresolved. Looked up from germline, CDR1 is GTSNPN and CDR2 is SVGIG (reference sequence). V shed 3 bases and J shed 3 bases, with 12 bases lying between them. The CDR3 loop spans 14 amino acids. DNA for the CDR3: TGTGCCTGGAGCCACGTCAGCCCCAATCAGCCCCAGCATTTT. Residues: CAWSHVSPNQPQHF.

This chain joins TRBV6-5 and TRBJ2-3, with a weak D call TRBD1 (5 bases). CDR3 size: 15 residues. V shed 0 bases and J shed 6 bases, with 13 bases lying between them. In germline, CDR1 is MNHEY, CDR2 SVGAGI. CDR3 bases: TGTGCCAGCAGTTACTCGTATCTAGGGGCTGATACGCAGTATTTT. Protein sequence: CASSYSYLGADTQYF.

The chain has TRBV11-2 and TRBJ1-1, with D tentatively TRBD1 (5 bases). This CDR3 has 14 amino acids. Germline V CDR1 and CDR2: SGHAT, FQNNGV. Trimming took 3 bases from V and 4 from J, leaving 12 bases between them. The CDR3 coding sequence is TGTGCCAGCAGCTTCCTAAGGGACGGCACTGAAGCTTTCTTT. It yields the protein CASSFLRDGTEAFF.

In nucleotides, the CDR3 is TGTGCCAGCCTGAGGTGGGGGGCGAACACTGAAGCTTTCTTT. Its translation: CASLRWGANTEAFF. The V call is TRBV18, the J call TRBJ1-1, with D possibly TRBD1 on 6 matching bases. CDR1 and CDR2 (germline): KGHSH, LQKENI. V gave up 8 bases and J gave up 1 base, with 14 bases separating them. The length of the CDR3 is 14 residues.

V gene TRBV6-5 combines with J gene TRBJ2-7; TRBD2 matches at 14 bases. The CDR3 totals 14 residues. V lost 5 bases, J lost 7 bases, and 4 bases stayed unmatched. Germline CDR1 is MNHEY and CDR2 is SVGAGI. CDR3 in DNA: TGTGCCAGCAGTCAGACTAGCGGGAGGGATGAGCAGTACTTC. This codes for CASSQTSGRDEQYF.

In nucleotides, the CDR3 is TGCGCCAGCAGTCCCATCGGACTAGCGGGGGGCCGTGAGCAGTTCTTC. Translating it yields CASSPIGLAGGREQFF. This chain links TRBV5-1 with TRBJ2-1; 14 nucleotides align to TRBD2. CDR1 is SGHRS and CDR2 is YFSETQ in the germline V gene. The CDR3 runs 16 residues. The J segment lost 9 bases and the V segment lost 5 bases, leaving 10 bases of the junction unmatched. Drawing the rest from reference TRBV5-1 and TRBJ2-1, the complete variable domain is KAGVTQTPRYLIKTRGQQVTLSCSPISGHRSVSWYQQTPGQGLQFLFEYFSETQRNKGNFPGRFSGRQFSNSRSEMNVSTLELGDSALYLCASSPIGLAGGREQFFGPGTRLTVL.

The J gene is TRBJ2-1, the V gene TRBV19, with D maybe TRBD2 (7 bases). Germline V gives CDR1 LNHDA, CDR2 SQIVND (reference sequence). The V gene lost 7 bases and the J gene lost 4 bases, with 17 bases spanning the gap. This CDR3 has 15 amino acids. The CDR3 DNA is TGTGCCAGTAAGGGGGGGTATAGGGCTTACAATGAGCAGTTCTTC. It codes for CASKGGYRAYNEQFF.

V and J are TRBV10-1 and TRBJ1-1, with D possibly TRBD1 on 5 matching bases. V was pared by 3 bases and J by 2 bases, with 10 bases between. Germline lookup yields CDR1 WNHNN and CDR2 SYGVQD (reference sequence). CDR3 length: 14 amino acids. CDR3 sequence reads: CASSDGGSNTEAFF. The CDR3 DNA is TGCGCCAGCAGTGACGGGGGTTCTAACACTGAAGCTTTCTTT.

The chain employs TRBV2 and TRBJ2-7, with unresolved D. Deletions cut 3 bases from V and 5 bases from J, with 11 bases between. The CDR3 totals 13 residues. Germline V gives CDR1 SNHLY, CDR2 FYNNEI. CDR3 sequence: CASSESFRNEQYF. The CDR3 DNA reads TGTGCCAGCAGTGAGTCATTCCGGAACGAGCAGTACTTC.

The chain employs TRBV4-2 and TRBJ2-1, with 9 nucleotides matching TRBD2. The CDR3 covers 15 residues. The V gene's germline CDR1 is LGHNA and CDR2 YNFKEQ. The ends lost 0 bases at V and 7 bases at J; junction bases unmatched: 4. As DNA, the CDR3 is TGTGCCAGCAGCCAAGACGCGGGGGGGACGAATGAGCAGTTCTTC. Translating gives CASSQDAGGTNEQFF.

The CDR3 protein is CASSPDLGGNTIYF. The DNA for the CDR3 is TGTGCCAGCTCACCCGACCTGGGGGGAAACACCATATATTTT. This chain links TRBV18 with TRBJ1-3; D ambiguous. The CDR3 contains 14 residues. V was cut by 3 bases and J by 4 bases, with 10 bases left in between. Germline loops: CDR1 KGHSH, CDR2 LQKENI.

This clone was picked up one time. CDR3 nucleotide sequence: TGTGCCAGCAGCCTACAGGGGATCACAGATACGCAGTATTTT. Translating it yields CASSLQGITDTQYF. The J gene is TRBJ2-3, the V gene TRBV2, with 7 bases matching TRBD1. The length of the CDR3 is 14 residues. V lost 6 bases and J lost 2; bases outside the gene matches: 5. Per germline, CDR1 SNHLY and CDR2 FYNNEI.